Included here is one TCR beta chain sequence, with context. CDR1 and CDR2 from the germline V gene are SGDLS and YYNGEE. Trimming took off 3 bases at V and 11 bases at J, with 14 bases between the two ends. The CDR3 is made up of 12 amino acids. RNA was extracted and reverse transcribed into cDNA as the sequencing template. Assay used: immunoSEQ multiplex PCR; TCRdb lists only in-frame clones, some missing. The sample records roughly 130,000 clones, 58% being singletons. This sample stems from a study of CD8+ T cells in alopecia areata. This chain connects TRBV9 to TRBJ1-1; perhaps TRBD1 as D (6 bases). The clonotype was recovered from a human donor with alopecia areata. The sample in question was CD4+ T cells sorted from blood, obtained at week 0. The DNA for the CDR3 is TGTGCCAGCAGCGCCTCTGGGGGCTACGCTTTCTTT. Translating gives CASSASGGYAFF.